Sequencing of this T cell receptor (beta chain) was carried out in a study of blood T cell repertoires in COVID-19. Per the authors' pipeline: Quantification of nucleated cells was approximated via reference gene primer amplification. Method: immunoSEQ multiplex PCR; TCRdb's copy keeps in-frame clones and lacks some. V, J and clone size reflect that table, while D and trimming were determined from the DNA. The table includes around 430,000 clones, roughly 88% detected once. Trimming at V came to 4 bases and at J to 4 bases, leaving 4 bases not matched to a gene. The germline CDR1 and CDR2 sequences are LGHDT and YNNKEL (reference sequence). The CDR3 runs 15 residues.

The gene calls are TRBV3-1 (or the pseudogene TRBV3-2) and TRBJ2-3; TRBD2 aligns across 11 bases. This TCR was sampled from a woman aged 45 to 65 with COVID-19, enrolled during active disease. The specimen sequenced was peripheral blood. CDR3 bases: TGTGCCAGCAGCCTTAGCGGGGGGGCAGCAGATACGCAGTATTTT. Its translation is CASSLSGGAADTQYF.